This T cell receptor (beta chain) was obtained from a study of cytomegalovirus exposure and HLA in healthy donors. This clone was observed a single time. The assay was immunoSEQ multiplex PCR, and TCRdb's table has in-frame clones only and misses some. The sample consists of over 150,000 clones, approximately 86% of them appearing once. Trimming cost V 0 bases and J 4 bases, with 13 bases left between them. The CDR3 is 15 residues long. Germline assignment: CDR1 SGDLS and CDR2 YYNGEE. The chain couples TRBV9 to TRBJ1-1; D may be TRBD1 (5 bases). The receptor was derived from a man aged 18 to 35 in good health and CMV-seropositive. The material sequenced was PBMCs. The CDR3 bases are TGTGCCAGCAGCGTAGAGGCAGGGCATGGCACTGAAGCTTTCTTT. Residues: CASSVEAGHGTEAFF. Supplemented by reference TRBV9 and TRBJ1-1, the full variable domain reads DSGVTQTPKHLITATGQRVTLRCSPRSGDLSVYWYQQSLDQGLQFLIQYYNGEERAKGNILERFSAQQFPDLHSELNLSSLELGDSALYFCASSVEAGHGTEAFFGQGTRLTVV.